The rows below give T cell receptor beta chains drawn from one sample of a study of blood T cell repertoires in COVID-19. TCRdb keeps only in-frame clones here, not all; method: immunoSEQ multiplex PCR. The profile shows about 260,000 clones, about nine tenths of them singletons. The sequencing input was peripheral blood. The receptors here all came from a man aged 40-49 years who had recovered from COVID-19. Both conserved end residues are part of each CDR3. The order of the fields is J gene, clone size, CDR3 length, V gene, D gene, CDR3 DNA, CDR3 protein. A D gene is named only where the DNA matches it firmly. A row's size may be missing; if present it is once, few, many or a size class.

TRBJ2-1	-	14	TRBV16	-	TGTGCCAGCAGCCAATACTCAAATTACAATGAGCAGTTCTTC	CASSQYSNYNEQFF
TRBJ1-2	-	16	TRBV6-1	TRBD1	TGTGCCAGCAGTGCAACGACCGCCGGGACAGGGTTCGGCTACACCTTC	CASSATTAGTGFGYTF
TRBJ2-3	-	14	TRBV6-5	TRBD2	TGTGCCAGCAGGGGCGGGAGAGGGAGAGATACGCAGTATTTT	CASRGGRGRDTQYF
TRBJ2-1	-	11	TRBV14	-	TGTGCCAGCAGCTACAATACTGAGCAGTTCTTC	CASSYNTEQFF
TRBJ2-2	once	17	TRBV9	TRBD2	TGTGCCAGCAGCCACGCCCTAGCGGCCCTTGACACCGGGGAGCTGTTTTTT	CASSHALAALDTGELFF
TRBJ2-1	-	13	TRBV5-1	TRBD2	TGCGCCAGCAGCCCCGAGGGACGGGGGGACCAGTTCTTC	CASSPEGRGDQFF
TRBJ2-5	-	15	TRBV4-1	-	TGCGCCAGCAGCCAAGTAGGCGGGGCCAGCGAGACCCAGTACTTC	CASSQVGGASETQYF
TRBJ2-5	-	17	TRBV3-1/TRBV3-2	TRBD2	TGTGCCAGCAGCCATCCCTTCGGCGGGAGGGTTAAAGAGACCCAGTACTTC	CASSHPFGGRVKETQYF
TRBJ2-1	-	15	TRBV11-3	TRBD1	TGTGCCAGCAGCCCGGGACAGGGTCTAAACAATGAGCAGTTCTTC	CASSPGQGLNNEQFF
TRBJ2-1	-	16	TRBV18	TRBD2	TGTGCCAGCTCACCACTTCTCGCGGGGGGCTTAAATGAGCAGTTCTTC	CASSPLLAGGLNEQFF
TRBJ2-2	few	15	TRBV2	TRBD1	TGTGCCAGCAGCTCCTACAGGGGGACTGGCGGGGAGCTGTTTTTT	CASSSYRGTGGELFF
TRBJ2-4	-	14	TRBV14	-	TGTGCCAGCAGCCAAGCGGGGTTGGTTCACATTCAGTACTTC	CASSQAGLVHIQYF
TRBJ2-1	-	15	TRBV7-2	-	TGTGCCAGCAGTTCCGGGTCGAGCTCCTACAATGAGCAGTTCTTC	CASSSGSSSYNEQFF
TRBJ1-2	once	15	TRBV4-3	TRBD1	TGCGCCAGCAGCCAAACTTTGACAGGGAACTATGGCTACACCTTC	CASSQTLTGNYGYTF
TRBJ2-3	-	15	TRBV9	TRBD2	TGTGCCAGCAGCATCTCAGCGGGAGCGTCAGATACGCAGTATTTT	CASSISAGASDTQYF
TRBJ1-1	-	14	TRBV5-1	-	TGCGCCAGCAGCTTGCGACGGGGGGCCACTGAAGCTTTCTTT	CASSLRRGATEAFF
TRBJ2-1	-	17	TRBV4-2	TRBD2	TGTGCCAGCAGCCAAGAAATGACTAGCGGGTCCAACAATGAGCAGTTCTTC	CASSQEMTSGSNNEQFF
TRBJ1-2	-	15	TRBV6-5	-	TGTGCCAGCAGGCGTGGACGGGACAACCCCTATGGCTACACCTTC	CASRRGRDNPYGYTF
TRBJ2-1	-	15	TRBV3-1/TRBV3-2	-	TGTGCCAGCAGCCAAGTCGGGTTCTCCTACAATGAGCAGTTCTTC	CASSQVGFSYNEQFF
TRBJ2-5	once	14	TRBV14	-	TGTGCCAGCAGCAGTCGGGACTTAGCAGAGACCCAGTACTTC	CASSSRDLAETQYF
TRBJ1-4	-	15	TRBV7-2	-	TGTGCCAGCAGCTCCCAAGGGGCGCTAAATGAAAAACTGTTTTTT	CASSSQGALNEKLFF
TRBJ1-1	-	15	TRBV7-9	TRBD1	TGTGCCAGCAGCTTTAGGACAGGGGGCCTCACTGAAGCTTTCTTT	CASSFRTGGLTEAFF
TRBJ1-1	-	14	TRBV7-2	-	TGTGCCAGCAGCTTACGCCAGGGCGAAACTGAAGCTTTCTTT	CASSLRQGETEAFF